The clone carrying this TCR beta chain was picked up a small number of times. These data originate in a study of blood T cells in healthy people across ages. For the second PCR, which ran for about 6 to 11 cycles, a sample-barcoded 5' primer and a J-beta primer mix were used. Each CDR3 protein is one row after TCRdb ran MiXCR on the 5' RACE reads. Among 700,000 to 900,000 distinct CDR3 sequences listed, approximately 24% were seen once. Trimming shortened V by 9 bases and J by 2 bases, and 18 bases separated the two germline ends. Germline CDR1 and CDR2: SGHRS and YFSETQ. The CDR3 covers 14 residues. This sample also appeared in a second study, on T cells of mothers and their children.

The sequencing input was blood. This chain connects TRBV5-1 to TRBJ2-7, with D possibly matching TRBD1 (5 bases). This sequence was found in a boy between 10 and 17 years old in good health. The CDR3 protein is CATRPQGKAYEQYF. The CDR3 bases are TGCGCCACCCGACCCCAGGGAAAAGCCTACGAGCAGTACTTC.